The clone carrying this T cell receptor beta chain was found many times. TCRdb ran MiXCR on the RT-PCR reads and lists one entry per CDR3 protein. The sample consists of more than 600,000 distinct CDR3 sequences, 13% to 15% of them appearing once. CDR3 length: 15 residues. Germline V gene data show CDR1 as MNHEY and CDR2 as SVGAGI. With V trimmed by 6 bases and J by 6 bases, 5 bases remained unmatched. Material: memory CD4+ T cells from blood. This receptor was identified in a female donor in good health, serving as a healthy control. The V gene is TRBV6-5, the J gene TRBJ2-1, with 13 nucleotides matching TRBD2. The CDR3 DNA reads TGTGCCAGCAGCAAAAGGACTAGCGGGAGCAATGAGCAGTTCTTC. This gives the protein CASSKRTSGSNEQFF.